These 26 T cell receptor beta chains originate from one sample sequenced in a study of OX40 agonist ivuxolimab in advanced cancers. Data came from immunoSEQ multiplex PCR; TCRdb stores just in-frame clones and leaves some out. Of 90,000 to 100,000 clones in the sample, around 96% were seen once. The specimen was CD4+ or CD8+ T cells sorted from blood, collected in a trial of the OX40 agonist ivuxolimab. The receptors were sampled from an adult with an advanced solid tumor such as melanoma, head and neck, liver or kidney cancer.

The chain combines TRBV6-5 with TRBJ1-2; D is ambiguous. Germline lookup yields CDR1 MNHEY and CDR2 SVGAGI. V was clipped by 0 bases and J by 4 bases, with 9 bases between them. The CDR3 length is 14 residues. The CDR3 protein is CASSYSGTSYGYTF. DNA of the CDR3: TGTGCCAGCAGTTACTCGGGAACGAGCTATGGCTACACCTTC.

V and J are TRBV28 and TRBJ2-7; D perhaps matches TRBD1 (5 bases). V was pared by 5 bases and J by 5 bases, with 13 bases between. The CDR3 sequence is 13 residues long. Per the germline V gene, CDR1 is MDHEN and CDR2 is SYDVKM. CDR3 loop: CASSGRVVDEQYF. DNA of the CDR3: TGTGCCAGCAGTGGCAGGGTGGTAGACGAGCAGTACTTC.

This chain connects TRBV27 to TRBJ2-7; tentatively, D is TRBD2 (6 bases). The V gene lost 5 bases and the J gene lost 2 bases, with 10 bases spanning the gap. This CDR3 region has 13 residues. Germline assignment: CDR1 MNHEY and CDR2 SMNVEV (reference sequence). The chain's CDR3 is CASSPGRAYEQYF. In DNA, the CDR3 is TGTGCCAGCAGTCCCGGGAGAGCCTACGAGCAGTACTTC.

This rearrangement joins TRBV29-1 to TRBJ2-7; no definite D call. The CDR3 consists of 16 residues. The ends were cut back, 4 bases at V and 0 bases at J, with 19 bases in the middle. Looked up from germline, CDR1 is SQVTM and CDR2 is ANQGSEA. CDR3 loop: CSVVGVNRSLSYEQYF. The CDR3 DNA reads TGCAGCGTTGTGGGCGTAAACAGAAGTCTCTCCTACGAGCAGTACTTC.

The chain joins TRBV6-1 to TRBJ2-7; 7 bases line up with TRBD2. CDR3 length equals 14 residues. V lost 4 bases and J lost 4; bases outside the gene matches: 7. Germline CDR1 is MNHNS and CDR2 is SASEGT. CDR3 sequence (DNA): TGTGCCAGCAGTGTGGCGGGAGAGGGATACGAGCAGTACTTC. Translation: CASSVAGEGYEQYF.

This clone was detected only once. In nucleotides, the CDR3 is TGCGCCAGCAGCCAAGGCCTAAAAGGGGCCTACGAGCAGTACTTC. Translating it yields CASSQGLKGAYEQYF. This rearrangement joins TRBV4-3 to TRBJ2-7; tentatively, D is TRBD1 (5 bases). CDR3 length: 15 residues. V lost 1 base and J lost 2, with 12 bases in between. Germline V lookup: CDR1 LGHNA, CDR2 YSLEER.

J is TRBJ1-1 and V is TRBV14, with D possibly being TRBD1 (5 bases). In germline, CDR1 is SGHDN, CDR2 FVKESK. CDR3 length equals 17 residues. V shed 1 base and J shed 2 bases, with 17 bases lying between them. The CDR3 loop is CASSQGGGSLPNTEAFF. The DNA of the CDR3 is TGTGCCAGCAGCCAAGGTGGGGGATCACTACCTAACACTGAAGCTTTCTTT.

This rearrangement joins TRBV7-9 to TRBJ2-7; D remains ambiguous. This CDR3 has 14 residues. The V gene's germline CDR1 is SEHNR and CDR2 FQNEAQ (reference sequence). V lost 0 bases to trimming and J lost 2 bases, with 8 bases between them. CDR3 DNA sequence: TGTGCCAGCAGCTTAGCCGGACGGACCTACGAGCAGTACTTC. It codes for CASSLAGRTYEQYF.

The V gene is TRBV27, the J gene TRBJ2-1; 8 nucleotides match TRBD2. CDR1 is MNHEY and CDR2 is SMNVEV in the germline V gene (reference sequence). The CDR3 has 12 residues. The J segment lost 13 bases and the V segment lost 6 bases, leaving 8 bases of the junction unmatched. DNA for the CDR3: TGTGCCAGCAGAACGACTAGCGACCAACAGTTCTTC. Amino acid sequence: CASRTTSDQQFF.

V is TRBV23-1 and J is TRBJ2-1; D remains ambiguous. TRBV23-1 is known as an ORF, though its function is uncertain. This CDR3 is 17 amino acids long. Trimming pared 9 bases from V and 0 bases from J, leaving 21 bases between. DNA for the CDR3: TGCGCCAGTTGTCACTCGAGAGAGTCTAACTCCTACAATGAGCAGTTCTTC. This gives the protein CASCHSRESNSYNEQFF.

The chain carries TRBV10-2 and TRBJ1-1; D possibly corresponds to TRBD1 (5 bases). V was clipped by 1 base and J by 0 bases, with 9 bases between them. The germline CDR1 and CDR2 sequences are WSHSY and SAAADI. This CDR3 is built from 15 residues. The CDR3: CASSELGGMNTEAFF. CDR3 DNA sequence: TGCGCCAGCAGTGAGTTGGGGGGGATGAACACTGAAGCTTTCTTT.

This rearrangement joins TRBV28 to TRBJ2-1, with D perhaps matching TRBD2 (5 bases). Germline V gives CDR1 MDHEN, CDR2 SYDVKM. CDR3 length: 13 residues. Trimming left V 6 bases short and J 4 bases short, with 10 bases between. The CDR3 is CASSSLEYNEQFF. CDR3 nucleotide sequence: TGTGCCAGCAGCTCACTAGAGTACAATGAGCAGTTCTTC.

This sequence joins TRBV28 and TRBJ1-2, with D hard to call. Germline V gives CDR1 MDHEN, CDR2 SYDVKM. There are 12 residues in the CDR3. V was pared by 3 bases and J by 7 bases, with 9 bases between. CDR3: CASSFLGIGYTF. DNA of the CDR3: TGTGCCAGCAGTTTTCTGGGTATTGGCTACACCTTC.

The chain recombines TRBV9 with TRBJ2-5; D is perhaps TRBD1 (6 bases). The length of the CDR3 is 14 residues. V was clipped by 4 bases and J by 1 base, with 11 bases between them. Germline assignment: CDR1 SGDLS and CDR2 YYNGEE. The CDR3 DNA follows: TGTGCCAGCAGCCAGGGGTTTATCCAAGAGACCCAGTACTTC. Its translation is CASSQGFIQETQYF.

V and J are TRBV25-1 and TRBJ2-3; unclear D gene. This CDR3 spans 12 amino acids. Germline V gene data show CDR1 as MGHDK and CDR2 as SYGVNS. The ends were cut back, 4 bases at V and 2 bases at J, with 4 bases in the middle. The CDR3 sequence: CASSVYTDTQYF. Written as DNA, the CDR3 is TGTGCCAGCAGTGTATACACAGATACGCAGTATTTT.

This sequence joins TRBV6-1 and TRBJ2-1, with 9 bases fitting TRBD1. Germline V gives CDR1 MNHNS, CDR2 SASEGT. The V segment lost 1 base and the J segment 4 bases; nucleotides outside the gene matches: 2. The CDR3 has 15 residues. As DNA, the CDR3 is TGTGCCAGCAGTGAAGTAGACAGGGGGTACAATGAGCAGTTCTTC. Amino acid sequence: CASSEVDRGYNEQFF.

J is TRBJ1-2 and V is TRBV13; D is possibly TRBD1 (5 bases). Germline V gene data show CDR1 as PRHDT and CDR2 as FYEKMQ (reference sequence). V was pared by 5 bases and J by 6 bases, with 13 bases between. CDR3 length: 13 residues. CDR3: CASSPPQEDGYTF. The CDR3 DNA follows: TGTGCCAGCAGCCCCCCACAGGAAGATGGCTACACCTTC.

The table lists this clone with a count of one. This sequence joins TRBV28 and TRBJ1-5; a weak D match, TRBD1 (6 bases). The CDR3 is 15 amino acids. Germline V lookup: CDR1 MDHEN, CDR2 SYDVKM. Trimming left V 2 bases short and J 5 bases short, with 13 bases between. CDR3 amino acids: CASSLIRGEDQPQHF. CDR3 nucleotide sequence: TGTGCCAGCAGTTTAATCAGGGGAGAAGATCAGCCCCAGCATTTT.

The chain recombines TRBV2 with TRBJ1-6; D remains ambiguous. Germline CDR1 SNHLY, CDR2 FYNNEI. CDR3 length: 16 residues. Trimming took 2 bases from V and 0 from J, leaving 8 bases between them. The CDR3 sequence is CASSESLSSYNSPLHF. DNA for the CDR3: TGTGCCAGCAGTGAATCGTTGAGCTCCTATAATTCACCCCTCCACTTT.

The chain recombines TRBV5-6 with TRBJ2-3, with a possible D match to TRBD2 (6 bases). The V gene's germline CDR1 is SGHDT and CDR2 YYEEEE. The CDR3 is 17 residues long. V was shortened by 0 bases and J by 0 bases, with 14 bases between the two germline ends. CDR3 nucleotides: TGTGCCAGCAGCTTGGTGGGACTGAGTCCCAGCACAGATACGCAGTATTTT. It yields the protein CASSLVGLSPSTDTQYF.

The V call is TRBV9, the J call TRBJ2-1; D might be TRBD1 (5 bases). V was clipped by 7 bases and J by 4 bases, with 12 bases between them. The germline CDR1 and CDR2 sequences are SGDLS and YYNGEE. CDR3 length: 13 residues. The CDR3 is CASGRQWYNEQFF. CDR3 bases: TGTGCCAGCGGAAGACAGTGGTACAATGAGCAGTTCTTC. The full variable domain, in which reference TRBV9 and TRBJ2-1 provide the parts outside the CDR3, is DSGVTQTPKHLITATGQRVTLRCSPRSGDLSVYWYQQSLDQGLQFLIQYYNGEERAKGNILERFSAQQFPDLHSELNLSSLELGDSALYFCASGRQWYNEQFFGPGTRLTVL.

The V gene is TRBV23-1, the J gene TRBJ1-1; the match to TRBD1 covers 7 bases. TRBV23-1 is treated as an ORF (open reading frame) with a function not yet certain. There are 13 residues in the CDR3. The V segment lost 1 base and the J segment 7 bases; nucleotides outside the gene matches: 3. The CDR3 nucleotides read TGCGCCAGCAGTCAATGGGGACAGTATGAAGCTTTCTTT. Its protein is CASSQWGQYEAFF.

V gene TRBV28 combines with J gene TRBJ2-5; 12 nucleotides align to TRBD2. CDR3 length equals 18 residues. The junction had 18 bases not matched to a gene; V was cut back by 8 bases and J by 5 bases. Germline loops: CDR1 MDHEN, CDR2 SYDVKM. CDR3 sequence reads: CASHSLKNLLAGGETQYF. The CDR3 nucleotides read TGTGCCAGCCACAGTTTAAAGAATCTACTAGCGGGAGGTGAGACCCAGTACTTC.

V usage is TRBV4-3 and J usage is TRBJ1-5, with 7 bases aligning to TRBD1. CDR1 LGHNA and CDR2 YSLEER come from the germline V gene. V lost 0 bases, J lost 4 bases, and 3 bases stayed unmatched. CDR3 length: 15 residues. CDR3 sequence (DNA): TGCGCCAGCAGCCAAGATGGGACAGAGAATCAGCCCCAGCATTTT. Protein: CASSQDGTENQPQHF.

The gene calls are TRBV19 and TRBJ1-5, with unresolved D. The CDR3 spans 17 residues. Trimming pared 4 bases from V and 1 base from J, leaving 17 bases between. CDR1 and CDR2 (germline): LNHDA, SQIVND (reference sequence). CDR3: CASSNSAGSGSNQPQHF. CDR3 nucleotides: TGTGCCAGTAGTAACTCGGCAGGTAGTGGGAGCAATCAGCCCCAGCATTTT.

This clone was observed a single time. The chain uses TRBV27 and TRBJ1-1; D unresolved. The CDR3 contains 13 residues. The germline V and J ends were trimmed by 3 bases and 5 bases, with 10 bases remaining between them. Germline values: CDR1 MNHEY, CDR2 SMNVEV (reference sequence). This CDR3 is CASSLATGTEAFF. CDR3 nucleotides: TGTGCCAGCAGTTTGGCTACGGGGACTGAAGCTTTCTTT.